A single TCR beta chain is shown here with its context. Its antigen is still unknown. TCRdb's table, derived via immunoSEQ multiplex PCR, lists solely in-frame clones and lacks some. The repertoire has around 130,000 clones, around 90% of them found once; the top ten carry around 3.3%. This entry is derived from a study of T cell responses to AZD1222 COVID-19 vaccine. Study-wide findings and caveats: Most donors were white British and more were female, and clonal diversity was possibly underestimated. Baseline testing showed seropositivity in only six AZD1222 recipients. Repertoire sampling happened only post peak T cell response.

The CDR3 contains 15 residues. The germline V gene encodes CDR1 KGHSH and CDR2 LQKENI. The ends were cut back, 0 bases at V and 3 bases at J, with 12 bases in the middle. The chain uses TRBV18 and TRBJ2-7; no clear D gene. The receptor's source is an adult in good health. This sample comprised peripheral blood, obtained on day 0 of AZD1222 vaccination. CDR3 loop: CASSPPYSTGYEQYF. The CDR3 DNA sequence: TGTGCCAGCTCACCACCTTACAGTACGGGCTACGAGCAGTACTTC.